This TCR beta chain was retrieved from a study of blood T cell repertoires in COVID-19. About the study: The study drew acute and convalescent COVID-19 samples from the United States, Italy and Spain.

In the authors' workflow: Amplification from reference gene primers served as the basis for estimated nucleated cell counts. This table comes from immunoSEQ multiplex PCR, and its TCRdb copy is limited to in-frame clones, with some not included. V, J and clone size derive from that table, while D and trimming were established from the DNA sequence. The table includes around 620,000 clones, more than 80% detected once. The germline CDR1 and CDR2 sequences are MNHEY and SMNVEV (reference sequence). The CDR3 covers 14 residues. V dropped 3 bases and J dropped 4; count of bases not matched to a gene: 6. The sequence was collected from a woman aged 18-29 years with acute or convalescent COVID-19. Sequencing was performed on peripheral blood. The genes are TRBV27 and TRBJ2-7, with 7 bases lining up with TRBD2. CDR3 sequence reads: CASSLGGPGYEQYF. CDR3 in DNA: TGTGCCAGCAGTTTGGGAGGGCCGGGGTACGAGCAGTACTTC.